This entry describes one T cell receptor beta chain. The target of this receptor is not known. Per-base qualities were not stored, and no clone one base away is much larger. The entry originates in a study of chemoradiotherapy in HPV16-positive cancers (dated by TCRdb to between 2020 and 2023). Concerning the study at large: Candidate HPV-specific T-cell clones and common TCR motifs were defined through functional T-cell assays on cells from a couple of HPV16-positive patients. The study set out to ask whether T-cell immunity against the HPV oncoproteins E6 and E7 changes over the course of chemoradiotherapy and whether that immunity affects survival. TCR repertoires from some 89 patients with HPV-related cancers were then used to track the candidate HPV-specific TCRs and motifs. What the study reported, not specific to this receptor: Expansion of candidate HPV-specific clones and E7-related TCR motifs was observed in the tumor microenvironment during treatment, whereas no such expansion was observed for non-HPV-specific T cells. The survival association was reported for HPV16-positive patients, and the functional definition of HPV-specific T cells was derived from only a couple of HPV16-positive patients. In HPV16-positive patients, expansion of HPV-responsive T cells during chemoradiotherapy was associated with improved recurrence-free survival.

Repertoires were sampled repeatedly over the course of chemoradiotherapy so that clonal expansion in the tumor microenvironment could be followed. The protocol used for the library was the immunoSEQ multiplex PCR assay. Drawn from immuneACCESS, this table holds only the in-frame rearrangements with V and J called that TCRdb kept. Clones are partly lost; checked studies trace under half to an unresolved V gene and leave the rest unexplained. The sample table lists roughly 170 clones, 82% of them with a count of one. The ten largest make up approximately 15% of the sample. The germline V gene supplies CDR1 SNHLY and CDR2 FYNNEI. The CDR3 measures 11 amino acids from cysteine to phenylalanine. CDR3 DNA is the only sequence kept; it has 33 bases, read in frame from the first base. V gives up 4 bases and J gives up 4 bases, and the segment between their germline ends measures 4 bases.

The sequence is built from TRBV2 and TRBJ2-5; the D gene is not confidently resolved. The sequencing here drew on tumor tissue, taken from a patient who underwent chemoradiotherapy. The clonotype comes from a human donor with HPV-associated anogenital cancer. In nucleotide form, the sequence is TGTGCCAGCAGTGTACGAGAGACCCAGTACTTC. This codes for CASSVRETQYF. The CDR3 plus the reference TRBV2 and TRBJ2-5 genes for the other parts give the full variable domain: EPEVTQTPSHQVTQMGQEVILRCVPISNHLYFYWYRQILGQKVEFLVSFYNNEISEKSEIFDDQFSVERPDGSNFTLKIRSTKLEDSAMYFCASSVRETQYFGPGTRLLVL.